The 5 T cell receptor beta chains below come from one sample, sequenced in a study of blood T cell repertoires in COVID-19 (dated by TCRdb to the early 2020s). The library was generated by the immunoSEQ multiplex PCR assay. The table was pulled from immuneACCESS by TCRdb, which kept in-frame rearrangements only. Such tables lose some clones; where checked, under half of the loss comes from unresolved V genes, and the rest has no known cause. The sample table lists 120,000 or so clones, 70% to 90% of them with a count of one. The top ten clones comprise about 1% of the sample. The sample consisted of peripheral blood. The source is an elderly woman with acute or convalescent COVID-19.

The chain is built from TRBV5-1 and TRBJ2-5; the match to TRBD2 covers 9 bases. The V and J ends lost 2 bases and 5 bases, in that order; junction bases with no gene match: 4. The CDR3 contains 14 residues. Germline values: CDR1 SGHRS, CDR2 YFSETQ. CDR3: CASSFLREGETQYF. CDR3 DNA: TGCGCCAGCAGCTTCCTGCGGGAGGGGGAGACCCAGTACTTC.

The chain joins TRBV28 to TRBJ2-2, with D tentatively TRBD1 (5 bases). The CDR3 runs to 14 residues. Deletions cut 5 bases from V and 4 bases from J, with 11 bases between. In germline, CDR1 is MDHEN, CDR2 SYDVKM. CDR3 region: CASSTTGTTGELFF. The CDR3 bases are TGTGCCAGCAGTACTACAGGTACCACCGGGGAGCTGTTTTTT.

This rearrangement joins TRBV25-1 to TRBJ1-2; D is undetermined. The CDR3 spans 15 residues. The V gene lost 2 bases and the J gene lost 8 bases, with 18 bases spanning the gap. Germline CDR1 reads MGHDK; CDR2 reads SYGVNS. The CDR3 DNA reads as TGTGCCAGCAGTGAACGGTCTCGGGAGCCGGGAGGCTACACCTTC. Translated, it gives CASSERSREPGGYTF.

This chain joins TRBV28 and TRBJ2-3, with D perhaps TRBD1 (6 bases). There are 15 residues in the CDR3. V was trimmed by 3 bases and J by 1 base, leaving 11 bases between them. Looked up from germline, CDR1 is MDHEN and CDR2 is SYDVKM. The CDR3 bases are TGTGCCAGCAGTTTGTGGGGGCGGGGCACAGATACGCAGTATTTT. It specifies CASSLWGRGTDTQYF.

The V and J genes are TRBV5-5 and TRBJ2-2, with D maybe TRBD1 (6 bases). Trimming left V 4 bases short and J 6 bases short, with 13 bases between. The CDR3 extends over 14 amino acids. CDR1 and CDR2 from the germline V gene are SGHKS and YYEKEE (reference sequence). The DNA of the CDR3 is TGTGCCAGCAGCCTCCTGCAGGGGCCCGGGGAGCTGTTTTTT. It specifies CASSLLQGPGELFF.